These 30 T cell receptor beta chains were sequenced from one sample in a study of T cell responses to AZD1222 COVID-19 vaccine. Generated by immunoSEQ multiplex PCR, the TCRdb table keeps only in-frame clones and is missing some. The data show approximately 120,000 clones, 80% to 90% seen once. The specimen comprised peripheral blood, sampled 28 days after the second AZD1222 dose. The receptors stem from an adult who received the AZD1222 COVID-19 vaccine.

This clone was found once. The rearrangement links TRBV24-1 to TRBJ2-3; 7 nucleotides align to TRBD2. With 2 bases clipped from V and 5 bases from J, the junction kept 9 bases outside the gene matches. CDR3 size: 16 residues. Germline values: CDR1 KGHDR, CDR2 SFDVKD. CDR3 region: CATSDSTGREIDTQYF. DNA of the CDR3: TGTGCCACCAGTGATTCCACCGGGCGGGAGATAGATACGCAGTATTTT.

The chain uses TRBV5-4 and TRBJ2-3, with 9 bases fitting TRBD1. The germline V gene encodes CDR1 SGHNT and CDR2 YYREEE (reference sequence). The V and J ends lost 4 bases and 1 base, in that order; junction bases with no gene match: 1. CDR3 size: 14 residues. CDR3 protein: CASSRDRGTDTQYF. The CDR3 coding sequence is TGTGCCAGCAGCCGGGACAGGGGCACAGATACGCAGTATTTT.

This rearrangement joins TRBV19 to TRBJ2-2; D is unresolved. There are 17 residues in the CDR3. Trimming stripped 0 bases from V and 4 bases from J, with 15 bases between. CDR1 and CDR2 (germline): LNHDA, SQIVND (reference sequence). DNA for the CDR3: TGTGCCAGTAGTATAGATTGGCCCGAAAGCAGCACCGGGGAGCTGTTTTTT. It encodes CASSIDWPESSTGELFF. The entire variable domain, with the rest obtained from reference TRBV19 and TRBJ2-2, is as follows: DGGITQSPKYLFRKEGQNVTLSCEQNLNHDAMYWYRQDPGQGLRLIYYSQIVNDFQKGDIAEGYSVSREKKESFPLTVTSAQKNPTAFYLCASSIDWPESSTGELFFGEGSRLTVL.

J is TRBJ2-5 and V is TRBV6-5; D may be TRBD2 (5 bases). The V end was cut by 3 bases, the J end by 5 bases, with 16 bases between. CDR3 size: 15 residues. Looked up from germline, CDR1 is MNHEY and CDR2 is SVGAGI. The CDR3 DNA reads as TGTGCCAGCAGTTATACGTACGGGGAGAGGGAGACCCAGTACTTC. It encodes CASSYTYGERETQYF.

The V and J genes are TRBV10-3 and TRBJ2-7; the D gene is possibly TRBD2 (6 bases). This CDR3 has 13 residues. Germline CDR1 reads ENHRY; CDR2 reads SYGVKD. Trimming removed 4 bases from V and 4 bases from J, with 11 bases in between. In DNA form, the CDR3 reads TGTGCCATCAGTGCCGGCCGGGGGTACGAGCAGTACTTC. Translating it yields CAISAGRGYEQYF.

V usage is TRBV3-1 (or the pseudogene TRBV3-2) and J usage is TRBJ1-5; D unclear. The germline V gene encodes CDR1 LGHDT and CDR2 YNNKEL (reference sequence). Trimming took off 2 bases at V and 2 bases at J, with 7 bases between the two ends. CDR3 length equals 14 residues. The DNA for the CDR3 is TGTGCCAGCAGCCAAATGGGAGGCAATCAGCCCCAGCATTTT. Translation gives CASSQMGGNQPQHF.

This chain uses TRBV5-1 with TRBJ2-5, with D hard to call. The CDR3 contains 12 residues. V lost 0 bases to trimming and J lost 5 bases, with 5 bases between them. The germline gives CDR1 SGHRS, CDR2 YFSETQ. This chain's CDR3 is CASSLEDETQYF. The DNA of the CDR3 is TGCGCCAGCAGCTTGGAGGACGAGACCCAGTACTTC.

The chain combines TRBV6-5 with TRBJ1-6, with D perhaps TRBD1 (6 bases). Deletions cut 0 bases from V and 7 bases from J, with 13 bases between. The CDR3 is 16 residues long. The germline gives CDR1 MNHEY, CDR2 SVGAGI. DNA for the CDR3: TGTGCCAGCAGTTACTCCATAGGGGGTCCGAATTCACCCCTCCACTTT. This codes for CASSYSIGGPNSPLHF.

The chain has TRBV10-1 and TRBJ2-5; no clear D. Germline values: CDR1 WNHNN, CDR2 SYGVQD (reference sequence). The CDR3 is made up of 15 amino acids. Trimming removed 3 bases from V and 5 bases from J, with 16 bases in between. As DNA, the CDR3 is TGCGCCAGCAGTGAATTCCCGGCCCCGCGGGAGACCCAGTACTTC. Translating gives CASSEFPAPRETQYF.

This clone was detected only a few times. V is TRBV25-1 and J is TRBJ2-7; 10 bases agree with TRBD2. V lost 5 bases to trimming and J lost 2 bases; unmatched junction nucleotides: 6. The CDR3 covers 15 residues. Germline-derived CDR1 and CDR2 are MGHDK and SYGVNS. The CDR3 loop is CASSPYGLAAYEQYF. For the CDR3, the DNA is TGTGCCAGCAGTCCATACGGACTAGCGGCCTACGAGCAGTACTTC.

The V and J genes are TRBV28 and TRBJ1-2; no firm D call. V gave up 7 bases and J gave up 0 bases, with 9 bases separating them. In germline, CDR1 is MDHEN, CDR2 SYDVKM. CDR3 length equals 13 residues. The CDR3 loop is CASTGGSNYGYTF. DNA for the CDR3: TGTGCCAGCACCGGTGGCTCTAACTATGGCTACACCTTC.

The chain joins TRBV6-6 to TRBJ2-1; maybe TRBD1 (7 bases). CDR3 length: 14 amino acids. The V and J ends lost 7 bases and 0 bases respectively, with 10 bases between them. Germline V gene lookup returns CDR1 MNHNY and CDR2 SVGAGI (reference sequence). The CDR3 here is CASTGGSSYNEQFF. Here the CDR3 DNA reads TGTGCCAGCACAGGGGGGAGCTCCTACAATGAGCAGTTCTTC.

CDR3 DNA sequence: TGTGCCAGCAGTCATGACACGTACTATGGCTACACCTTC. It encodes CASSHDTYYGYTF. The chain is built from TRBV25-1 and TRBJ1-2; D gene unclear. The CDR3 extends over 13 amino acids. From germline, CDR1 is MGHDK and CDR2 SYGVNS. Trimming cost V 5 bases and J 3 bases, with 10 bases left between them.

The genes are TRBV10-1 and TRBJ2-1; 11 bases map to TRBD2. The V gene end was trimmed by 3 bases and the J gene end by 5 bases; junction bases not matched to a gene: 6. Per the germline V gene, CDR1 is WNHNN and CDR2 is SYGVQD (reference sequence). This CDR3 has 16 residues. This CDR3 is CASSDSGTSGNNEQFF. DNA of the CDR3: TGCGCCAGCAGTGACTCCGGGACTAGCGGTAACAATGAGCAGTTCTTC.

The V call is TRBV10-3, the J call TRBJ1-1, with a possible D match to TRBD1 (6 bases). Germline V CDR1 and CDR2: ENHRY, SYGVKD. Trimming stripped 1 base from V and 4 bases from J, with 13 bases between. This CDR3 comprises 15 residues. CDR3 sequence: CAISEYREGSTEAFF. The CDR3 bases are TGTGCCATCAGTGAGTACAGGGAGGGAAGCACTGAAGCTTTCTTT.

The CDR3 protein is CASSYRPPHSNQPQHF. As DNA, the CDR3 is TGTGCCAGCAGTTATAGGCCACCCCATAGCAATCAGCCCCAGCATTTT. The chain employs TRBV6-2 or TRBV6-3 and TRBJ1-5; D not certain. Germline V CDR1 and CDR2: MNHEY, SVGEGT. Trimming removed 3 bases at V and 0 bases at J, with 12 bases between. The CDR3 runs to 16 residues.

V is TRBV27 and J is TRBJ1-1; 7 bases align to TRBD1. CDR3 length: 14 amino acids. Germline values: CDR1 MNHEY, CDR2 SMNVEV (reference sequence). J lost 2 bases, V lost 2 bases, and 2 bases had no gene match. CDR3 loop: CASSLGGGNTEAFF. The CDR3 region has the DNA TGTGCCAGCAGTTTAGGAGGGGGCAACACTGAAGCTTTCTTT.

The CDR3 spells CASSPGATNEKLFF. The CDR3 DNA is TGTGCCAGCAGCCCAGGGGCAACTAATGAAAAACTGTTTTTT. The chain employs TRBV7-9 and TRBJ1-4; D is perhaps TRBD1 (6 bases). CDR1 and CDR2 from the germline V gene are SEHNR and FQNEAQ (reference sequence). This CDR3 has 14 amino acids. Between the trimmed V and J ends, which lost 5 bases and 0 bases, there was a span of 7 bases.

The rearrangement links TRBV6-5 to TRBJ1-1, with 11 bases aligning to TRBD1. V gave up 6 bases and J gave up 8 bases; unmatched junction bases: 2. The CDR3 consists of 12 residues. In germline, CDR1 is MNHEY, CDR2 SVGAGI. The CDR3 bases are TGTGCCAGCAGGGACAGGGGGCTCGAAGCTTTCTTT. As protein: CASRDRGLEAFF.

The rearrangement uses TRBV7-2 and TRBJ2-3, with TRBD2 matching 9 bases. In germline, CDR1 is SGHTA, CDR2 FQGNSA. J was trimmed by 5 bases and V by 5 bases; bases with no gene match: 11. The CDR3 loop spans 16 amino acids. The CDR3 nucleotides read TGTGCCAGCAGCCAATCGGGCGGGGGGGCAGTAGATACGCAGTATTTT. The encoded protein is CASSQSGGGAVDTQYF.

The V call is TRBV14, the J call TRBJ1-3; D not certain. The germline gives CDR1 SGHDN, CDR2 FVKESK. The CDR3 has 16 residues. The ends were cut back, 5 bases at V and 4 bases at J, with 18 bases in the middle. This chain's CDR3 is CASSLQTLQAGNTIYF. The CDR3, as DNA: TGTGCCAGCAGCTTACAGACGCTCCAGGCAGGAAACACCATATATTTT. Full variable domain (outside the CDR3, taken from reference TRBV14 and TRBJ1-3): EAGVTQFPSHSVIEKGQTVTLRCDPISGHDNLYWYRRVMGKEIKFLLHFVKESKQDESGMPNNRFLAERTGGTYSTLKVQPAELEDSGVYFCASSLQTLQAGNTIYFGEGSWLTVV.

The chain uses TRBV7-3 and TRBJ2-1, with D possibly being TRBD2 (5 bases). Trimming shortened V by 5 bases and J by 8 bases, and 13 bases separated the two germline ends. Germline V lookup: CDR1 SGHTA, CDR2 FQGTGA. This CDR3 has 13 amino acids. CDR3 bases: TGTGCCAGCAGCCAGCCGGGGATTCATGAGCAGTTCTTC. Translating gives CASSQPGIHEQFF.

The gene calls are TRBV7-8 and TRBJ2-1; maybe TRBD1 (6 bases). This CDR3 has 15 residues. V lost 5 bases, J lost 2 bases, and 13 bases lay in between. Germline CDR1 is SGHVS and CDR2 is FQNEAQ. The CDR3 spells CASSKAPGAYNEQFF. DNA of the CDR3: TGTGCCAGCAGCAAAGCGCCAGGGGCCTACAATGAGCAGTTCTTC.

This clone occurred once. The J gene is TRBJ2-3, the V gene TRBV2, with a possible D match to TRBD1 (5 bases). V lost 3 bases to trimming and J lost 8 bases, with 12 bases between them. The V gene's germline CDR1 is SNHLY and CDR2 FYNNEI. There are 13 residues in the CDR3. The CDR3 nucleotides are TGTGCCAGCAGTGAGGGGCCTTCTGGTACGCAGTATTTT. Its protein is CASSEGPSGTQYF.

The chain couples TRBV6-6 to TRBJ1-6; TRBD1 matches 7 bases. Losses at the gene ends were 4 bases for V and 5 bases for J; bases not matched to a gene: 5. The CDR3 spans 15 residues. The V gene's germline CDR1 is MNHNY and CDR2 SVGAGI (reference sequence). The CDR3 region has the DNA TGTGCCAGCAGTTGGGACAGCACTAATAATTCACCCCTCCACTTT. This gives the protein CASSWDSTNNSPLHF.

This chain joins TRBV4-2 and TRBJ2-2; no clear D gene. Per germline, CDR1 LGHNA and CDR2 YNFKEQ. Trimming pared 4 bases from V and 1 base from J, leaving 7 bases between. This CDR3 has 14 residues. CDR3 amino acids: CASSPTWNTGELFF. The CDR3 DNA sequence: TGTGCCAGCAGCCCGACGTGGAACACCGGGGAGCTGTTTTTT.

The chain joins TRBV2 to TRBJ2-5; the D is unclear. Per germline, CDR1 SNHLY and CDR2 FYNNEI. Trimming removed 6 bases at V and 5 bases at J, with 13 bases between. The CDR3 loop spans 13 amino acids. This CDR3 is CASRVNLGETQYF. The DNA of the CDR3 is TGTGCCAGCAGAGTAAACCTCGGCGAGACCCAGTACTTC.

The V call is TRBV5-5, the J call TRBJ1-4; no firm D call. This CDR3 has 15 amino acids. Per the germline V gene, CDR1 is SGHKS and CDR2 is YYEKEE (reference sequence). V was shortened by 4 bases and J by 1 base, with 11 bases between the two germline ends. The CDR3 spells CASSGRTLTNEKLFF. For the CDR3, the DNA is TGTGCCAGCAGCGGCCGGACTTTAACTAATGAAAAACTGTTTTTT.

The chain joins TRBV6-5 to TRBJ2-5, with D unclear. Germline lookup yields CDR1 MNHEY and CDR2 SVGAGI. The CDR3 extends over 15 amino acids. The V end was cut by 7 bases, the J end by 2 bases, with 17 bases between. The CDR3 spells CASNRMADPQETQYF. CDR3 nucleotides: TGTGCCAGCAATCGTATGGCTGATCCACAAGAGACCCAGTACTTC.

This clone was observed once. The chain couples TRBV19 to TRBJ1-6; weak D call: TRBD1 (5 bases). CDR1 is LNHDA and CDR2 is SQIVND in the germline V gene (reference sequence). The CDR3 is 14 amino acids. V was clipped by 2 bases and J by 6 bases, with 8 bases between them. CDR3 DNA sequence: TGTGCCAGTAGTATAAGGGACTTTAATTCACCCCTCCACTTT. Its protein is CASSIRDFNSPLHF.